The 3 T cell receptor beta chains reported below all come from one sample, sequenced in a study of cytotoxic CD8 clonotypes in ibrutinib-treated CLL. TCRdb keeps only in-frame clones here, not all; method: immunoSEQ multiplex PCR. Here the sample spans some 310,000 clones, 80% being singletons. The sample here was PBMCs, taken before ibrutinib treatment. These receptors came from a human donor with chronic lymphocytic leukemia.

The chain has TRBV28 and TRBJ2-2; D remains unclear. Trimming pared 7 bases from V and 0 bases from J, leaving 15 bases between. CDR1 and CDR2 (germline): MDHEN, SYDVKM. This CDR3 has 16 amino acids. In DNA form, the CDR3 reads TGTGCCAGCAACCCTTGGGAAACATCGAACACCGGGGAGCTGTTTTTT. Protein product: CASNPWETSNTGELFF.

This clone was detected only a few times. The CDR3 sequence: CASSLTSDEQYF. CDR3 in DNA: TGCGCCAGCAGCCTTACTAGCGACGAGCAGTACTTC. The rearrangement uses TRBV23-1 and TRBJ2-7; 7 bases fit TRBD2. TRBV23-1 has ORF status, its function being uncertain. The CDR3 is made up of 12 amino acids. The trim removed 6 bases at V and 5 bases at J, leaving 4 bases unmatched.

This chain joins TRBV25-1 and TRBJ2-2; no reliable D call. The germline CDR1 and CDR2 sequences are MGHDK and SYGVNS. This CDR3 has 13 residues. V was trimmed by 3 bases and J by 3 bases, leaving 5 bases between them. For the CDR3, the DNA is TGTGCCAGCAGTGAGATGTACACCGGGGAGCTGTTTTTT. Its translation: CASSEMYTGELFF.